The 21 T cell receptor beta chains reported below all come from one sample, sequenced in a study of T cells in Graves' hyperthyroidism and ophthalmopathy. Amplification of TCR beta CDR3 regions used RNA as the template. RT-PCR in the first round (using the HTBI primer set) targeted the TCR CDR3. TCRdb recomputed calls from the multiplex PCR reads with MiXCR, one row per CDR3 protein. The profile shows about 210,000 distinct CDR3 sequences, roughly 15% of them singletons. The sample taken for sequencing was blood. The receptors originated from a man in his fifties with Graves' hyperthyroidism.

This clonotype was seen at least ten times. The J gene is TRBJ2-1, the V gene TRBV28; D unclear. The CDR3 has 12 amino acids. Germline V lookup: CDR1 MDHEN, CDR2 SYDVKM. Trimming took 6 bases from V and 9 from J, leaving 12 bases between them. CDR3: CASRLGSFEQFF. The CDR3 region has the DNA TGTGCCAGCAGATTAGGTAGTTTTGAGCAGTTCTTC.

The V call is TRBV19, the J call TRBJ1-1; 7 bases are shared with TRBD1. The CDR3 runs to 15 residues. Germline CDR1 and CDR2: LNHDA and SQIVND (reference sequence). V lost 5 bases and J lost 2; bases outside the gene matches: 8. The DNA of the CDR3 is TGTGCCAGTAGTCCAACCCGACAGGGAAACACTGAAGCTTTCTTT. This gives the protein CASSPTRQGNTEAFF.

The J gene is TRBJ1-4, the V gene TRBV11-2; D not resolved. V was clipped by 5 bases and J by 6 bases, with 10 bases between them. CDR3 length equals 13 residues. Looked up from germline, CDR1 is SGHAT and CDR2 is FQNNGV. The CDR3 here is CASSAGYYEKLFF. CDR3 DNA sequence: TGTGCCAGCAGCGCGGGGTACTATGAAAAACTGTTTTTT.

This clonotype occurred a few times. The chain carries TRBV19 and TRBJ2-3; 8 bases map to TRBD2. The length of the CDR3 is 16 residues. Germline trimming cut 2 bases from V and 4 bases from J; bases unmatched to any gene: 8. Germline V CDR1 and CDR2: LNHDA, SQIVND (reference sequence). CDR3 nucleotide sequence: TGTGCCAGTAGTATAAGCGGGAGTAAGATGGCAGATACGCAGTATTTT. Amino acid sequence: CASSISGSKMADTQYF.

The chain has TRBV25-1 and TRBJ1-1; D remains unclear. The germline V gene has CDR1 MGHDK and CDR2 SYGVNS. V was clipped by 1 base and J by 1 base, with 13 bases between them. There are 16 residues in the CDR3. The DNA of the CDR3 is TGTGCCAGCAGTGAATTTGAAGTGGGAACGAACACTGAAGCTTTCTTT. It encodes CASSEFEVGTNTEAFF.

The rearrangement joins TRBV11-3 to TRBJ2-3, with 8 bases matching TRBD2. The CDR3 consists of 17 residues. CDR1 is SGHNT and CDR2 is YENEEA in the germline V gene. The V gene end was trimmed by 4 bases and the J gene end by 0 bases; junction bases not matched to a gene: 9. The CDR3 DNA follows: TGTGCCAGCAGCTCCCCGGCACTAGCGGAGAGCACAGATACGCAGTATTTT. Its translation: CASSSPALAESTDTQYF.

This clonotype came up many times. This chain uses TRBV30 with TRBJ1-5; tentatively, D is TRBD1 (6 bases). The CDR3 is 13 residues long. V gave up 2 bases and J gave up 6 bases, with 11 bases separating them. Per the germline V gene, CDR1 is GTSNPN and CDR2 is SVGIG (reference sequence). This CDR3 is CAWSRAGVQPQHF. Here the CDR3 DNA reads TGTGCCTGGAGTCGGGCAGGGGTTCAGCCCCAGCATTTT.

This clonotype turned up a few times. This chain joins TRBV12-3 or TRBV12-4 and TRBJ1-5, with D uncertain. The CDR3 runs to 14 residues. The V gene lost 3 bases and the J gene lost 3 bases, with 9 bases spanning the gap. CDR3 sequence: CASSFTDYNQPQHF. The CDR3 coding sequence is TGTGCCAGCAGTTTCACGGATTACAATCAGCCCCAGCATTTT.

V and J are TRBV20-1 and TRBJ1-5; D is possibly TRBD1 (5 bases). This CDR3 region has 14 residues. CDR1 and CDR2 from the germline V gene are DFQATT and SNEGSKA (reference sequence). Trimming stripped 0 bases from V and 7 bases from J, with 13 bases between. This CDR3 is CSAREASSGQPQHF. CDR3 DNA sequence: TGCAGTGCTAGAGAGGCTTCATCAGGGCAGCCCCAGCATTTT.

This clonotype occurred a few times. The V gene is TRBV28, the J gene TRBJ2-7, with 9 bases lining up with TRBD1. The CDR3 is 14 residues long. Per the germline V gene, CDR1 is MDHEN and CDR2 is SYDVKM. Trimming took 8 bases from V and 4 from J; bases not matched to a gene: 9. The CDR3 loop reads CASARTGERYEQYF. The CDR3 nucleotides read TGTGCCAGCGCTCGGACAGGGGAGAGGTACGAGCAGTACTTC.

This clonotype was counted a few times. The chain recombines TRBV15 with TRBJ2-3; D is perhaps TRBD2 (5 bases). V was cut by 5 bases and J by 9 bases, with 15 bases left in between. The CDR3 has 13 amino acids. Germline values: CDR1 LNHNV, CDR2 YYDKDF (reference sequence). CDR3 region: CATSSRRGWTQYF. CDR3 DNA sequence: TGTGCCACCAGCTCCCGACGAGGGTGGACGCAGTATTTT.

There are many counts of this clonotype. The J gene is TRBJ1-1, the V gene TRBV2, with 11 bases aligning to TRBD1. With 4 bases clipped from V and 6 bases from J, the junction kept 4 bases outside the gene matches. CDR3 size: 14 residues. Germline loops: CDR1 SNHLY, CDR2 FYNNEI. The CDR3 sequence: CASSGRDRGSEAFF. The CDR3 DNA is TGTGCCAGCAGTGGTCGGGACAGGGGGTCTGAAGCTTTCTTT.

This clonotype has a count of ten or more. The DNA for the CDR3 is TGTGCCAGCAGCTCGGAGGCGGGACAATTCTACGAGCAGTACTTC. The encoded protein is CASSSEAGQFYEQYF. V is TRBV4-2 and J is TRBJ2-7; D is possibly TRBD1 or TRBD2 (6 bases each). V lost 5 bases, J lost 3 bases, and 17 bases lay in between. Germline V gene data show CDR1 as LGHNA and CDR2 as YNFKEQ. There are 15 residues in the CDR3.

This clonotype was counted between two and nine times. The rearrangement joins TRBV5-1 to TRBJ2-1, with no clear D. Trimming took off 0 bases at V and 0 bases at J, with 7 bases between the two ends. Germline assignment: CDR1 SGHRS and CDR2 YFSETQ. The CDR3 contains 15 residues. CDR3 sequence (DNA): TGCGCCAGCAGCTTGGAATGGGGCTCCTACAATGAGCAGTTCTTC. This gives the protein CASSLEWGSYNEQFF.

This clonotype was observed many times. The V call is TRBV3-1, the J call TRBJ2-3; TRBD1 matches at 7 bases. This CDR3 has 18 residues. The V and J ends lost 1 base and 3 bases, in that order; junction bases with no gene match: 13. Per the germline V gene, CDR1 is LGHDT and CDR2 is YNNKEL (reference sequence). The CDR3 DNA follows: TGTGCCAGCAGCCAAGGAACAGGGGTTGGATATTGGACAGATACGCAGTATTTT. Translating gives CASSQGTGVGYWTDTQYF.

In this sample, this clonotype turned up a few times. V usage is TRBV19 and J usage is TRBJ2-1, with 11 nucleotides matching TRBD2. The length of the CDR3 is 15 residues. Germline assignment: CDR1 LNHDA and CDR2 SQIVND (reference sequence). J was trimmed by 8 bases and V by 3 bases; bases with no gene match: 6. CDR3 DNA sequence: TGTGCCAGTAGTATCGCACTAGCGGGAGCTTATGAGCAGTTCTTC. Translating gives CASSIALAGAYEQFF.

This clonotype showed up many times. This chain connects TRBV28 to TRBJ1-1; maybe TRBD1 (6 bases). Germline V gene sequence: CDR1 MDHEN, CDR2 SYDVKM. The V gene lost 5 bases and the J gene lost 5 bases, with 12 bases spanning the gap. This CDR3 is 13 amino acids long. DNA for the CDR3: TGTGCCAGCAGTCCTGGACAGATTACTGAAGCTTTCTTT. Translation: CASSPGQITEAFF.

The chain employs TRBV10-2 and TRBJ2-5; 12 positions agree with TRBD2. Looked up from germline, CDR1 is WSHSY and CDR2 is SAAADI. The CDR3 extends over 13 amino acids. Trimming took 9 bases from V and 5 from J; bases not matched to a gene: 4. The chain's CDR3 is CASRLAGEETQYF. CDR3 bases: TGCGCCAGTAGACTAGCGGGAGAGGAGACCCAGTACTTC.

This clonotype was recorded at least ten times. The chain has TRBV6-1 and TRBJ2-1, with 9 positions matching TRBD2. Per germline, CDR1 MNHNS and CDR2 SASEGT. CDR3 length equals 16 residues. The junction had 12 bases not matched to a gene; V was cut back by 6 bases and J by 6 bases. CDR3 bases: TGTGCCAGCAGACGGCTCGGGACTAGCCGTCGCAATGAGCAGTTCTTC. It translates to CASRRLGTSRRNEQFF.

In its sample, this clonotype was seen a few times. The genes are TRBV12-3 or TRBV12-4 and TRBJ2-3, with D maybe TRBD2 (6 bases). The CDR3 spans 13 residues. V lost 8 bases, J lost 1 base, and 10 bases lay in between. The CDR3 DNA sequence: TGTGCCAGCTGGGGGGAGGGCACAGATACGCAGTATTTT. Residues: CASWGEGTDTQYF.

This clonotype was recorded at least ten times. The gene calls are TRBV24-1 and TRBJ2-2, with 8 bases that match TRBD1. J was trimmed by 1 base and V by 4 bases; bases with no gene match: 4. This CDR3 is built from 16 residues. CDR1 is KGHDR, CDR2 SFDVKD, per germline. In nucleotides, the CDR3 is TGTGCCACCAGTGACCCCGGGACAGGGAACACCGGGGAGCTGTTTTTT. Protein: CATSDPGTGNTGELFF.